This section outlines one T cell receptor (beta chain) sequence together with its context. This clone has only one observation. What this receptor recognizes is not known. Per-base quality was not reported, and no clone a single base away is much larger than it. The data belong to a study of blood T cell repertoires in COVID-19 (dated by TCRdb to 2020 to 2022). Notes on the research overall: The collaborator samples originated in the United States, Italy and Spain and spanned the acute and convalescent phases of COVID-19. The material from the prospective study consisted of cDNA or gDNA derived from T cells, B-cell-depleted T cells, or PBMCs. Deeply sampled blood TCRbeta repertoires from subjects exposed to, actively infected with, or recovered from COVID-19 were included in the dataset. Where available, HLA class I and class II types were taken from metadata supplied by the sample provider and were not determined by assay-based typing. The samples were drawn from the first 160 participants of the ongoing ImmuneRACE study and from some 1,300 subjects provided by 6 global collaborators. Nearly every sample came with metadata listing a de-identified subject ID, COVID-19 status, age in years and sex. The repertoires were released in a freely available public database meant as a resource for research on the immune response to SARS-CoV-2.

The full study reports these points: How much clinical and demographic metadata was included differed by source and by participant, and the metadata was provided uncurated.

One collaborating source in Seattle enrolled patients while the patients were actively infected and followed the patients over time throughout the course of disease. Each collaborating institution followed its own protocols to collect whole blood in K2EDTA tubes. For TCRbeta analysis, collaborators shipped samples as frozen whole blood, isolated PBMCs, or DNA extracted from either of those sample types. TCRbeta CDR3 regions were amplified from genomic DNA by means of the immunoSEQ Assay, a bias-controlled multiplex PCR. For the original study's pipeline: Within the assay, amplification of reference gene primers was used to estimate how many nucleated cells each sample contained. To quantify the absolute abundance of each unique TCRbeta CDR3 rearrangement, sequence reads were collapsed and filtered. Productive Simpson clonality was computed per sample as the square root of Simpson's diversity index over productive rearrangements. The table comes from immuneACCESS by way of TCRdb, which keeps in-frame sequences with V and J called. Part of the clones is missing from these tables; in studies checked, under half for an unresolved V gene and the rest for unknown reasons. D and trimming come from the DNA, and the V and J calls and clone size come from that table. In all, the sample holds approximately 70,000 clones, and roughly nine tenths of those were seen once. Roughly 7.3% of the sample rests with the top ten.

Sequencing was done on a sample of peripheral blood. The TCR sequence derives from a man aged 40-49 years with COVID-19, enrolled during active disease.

The CDR3 region reads CASSREGDQPQHF. The DNA sequence is as follows: TGTGCCAGCAGCCGGGAGGGCGATCAGCCCCAGCATTTT. The chain is made from TRBV11-2 and TRBJ1-5, with the D segment identity uncertain. The cysteine opens and the phenylalanine closes a CDR3 of 13 amino acids. Only the CDR3 DNA is retained, 39 bases long and in frame from the first base. The germline V gene yields SGHAT for CDR1 and FQNNGV for CDR2. Relative to germline, V is 5 bases shorter and J is 5 bases shorter, with 10 bases between their ends.